The 21 T cell receptor beta chains below all came from one sample that was sequenced in a study of neurological immune-mediated disorders. Each CDR3 protein is one row after TCRdb ran MiXCR on the 5' RACE reads. This repertoire shows around 32,000 distinct CDR3 sequences, about 12% found once; its top ten account for 5% to 6%. Sequencing was done on a sample of PBMCs. These receptors all come from a woman between 55 and 75 years old in good health.

This clonotype was picked up many times. V usage is TRBV5-1 and J usage is TRBJ2-2, with D possibly TRBD2 on 6 matching bases. Trimming cost V 4 bases and J 4 bases, with 14 bases left between them. The CDR3 runs 15 residues. Germline loops: CDR1 SGHRS, CDR2 YFSETQ. The CDR3 sequence is CASSPGGAGTGELFF. The DNA for the CDR3 is TGCGCCAGCAGCCCCGGAGGGGCCGGCACCGGGGAGCTGTTTTTT.

In its sample, this clonotype was seen many times. The V and J genes are TRBV7-9 and TRBJ2-3, with 7 bases aligning to TRBD1. The CDR3 has 14 residues. In germline, CDR1 is SEHNR, CDR2 FQNEAQ (reference sequence). V lost 5 bases and J lost 2; bases outside the gene matches: 4. The CDR3 loop reads CASSRQGDTDTQYF. CDR3 coding DNA: TGTGCCAGCAGCCGACAGGGCGACACAGATACGCAGTATTTT.

This clonotype was counted ten times or more. Here the CDR3 reads CASSLGAAADTQYF. CDR3 nucleotides: TGTGCCAGCAGCTTGGGGGCAGCCGCAGATACGCAGTATTTT. The chain employs TRBV5-6 and TRBJ2-3, with unresolved D. The CDR3 sequence is 14 residues long. Trimming took off 0 bases at V and 4 bases at J, with 9 bases between the two ends. CDR1 is SGHDT, CDR2 YYEEEE, per germline.

This clonotype appeared many times. The chain carries TRBV12-3 or TRBV12-4 and TRBJ2-3; no firm D call. V shed 5 bases and J shed 2 bases, with 11 bases lying between them. The CDR3 has 14 residues. In DNA form, the CDR3 reads TGTGCCAGCAGTCCCAGACTCATCACAGATACGCAGTATTTT. This sequence encodes CASSPRLITDTQYF.

This clonotype was found many times. The CDR3 nucleotides are TGTGCCAGCAGTTACTCCAACAGGTTCTCTGGAAACACCATATATTTT. Translated, it gives CASSYSNRFSGNTIYF. The J gene is TRBJ1-3, the V gene TRBV6-5, with D possibly being TRBD1 (5 bases). The length of the CDR3 is 16 residues. Trimming removed 0 bases from V and 0 bases from J, with 9 bases in between. Germline CDR1 is MNHEY and CDR2 is SVGAGI.

This clonotype was counted at least ten times. The rearrangement uses TRBV20-1 and TRBJ2-3; D is possibly TRBD2 (6 bases). V lost 2 bases, J lost 1 base, and 10 bases lay in between. Germline V gene lookup returns CDR1 DFQATT and CDR2 SNEGSKA (reference sequence). This CDR3 region has 14 residues. The CDR3 bases are TGCAGTGCTAGAACTAGCTCTGGCACAGATACGCAGTATTTT. Translated, it gives CSARTSSGTDTQYF.

In this sample, this clonotype turned up many times. The chain has TRBV14 and TRBJ1-1, with 7 bases matching TRBD1. V shed 4 bases, J shed 0 bases, and the junction held 5 bases outside the gene matches. Germline CDR1 SGHDN, CDR2 FVKESK. The length of the CDR3 is 15 residues. CDR3 sequence (DNA): TGTGCCAGCAGCCCCAGGGGGTCAATGAACACTGAAGCTTTCTTT. This encodes CASSPRGSMNTEAFF.

This clonotype appeared many times. V is TRBV12-3 or TRBV12-4 and J is TRBJ2-5, with D perhaps TRBD1 (5 bases). The length of the CDR3 is 13 residues. V lost 6 bases to trimming and J lost 7 bases, with 15 bases between them. CDR3 in DNA: TGTGCCAGCAGCCCCGCTCAGGGTGGGACCCAGTACTTC. Translated, it gives CASSPAQGGTQYF.

This clonotype was picked up many times. The rearrangement uses TRBV14 and TRBJ2-5; the match to TRBD2 covers 14 bases. This CDR3 has 16 amino acids. Unmatched junction bases numbered 6, after V lost 4 bases and J lost 5 bases. CDR1 is SGHDN, CDR2 FVKESK, per germline. Here the CDR3 reads CASSRWGLAGAETQYF. CDR3 DNA sequence: TGTGCCAGCAGCCGATGGGGACTAGCGGGGGCGGAGACCCAGTACTTC.

This chain joins TRBV7-9 and TRBJ1-3; perhaps TRBD1 as D (5 bases). This CDR3 is 14 amino acids long. Germline V gene sequence: CDR1 SEHNR, CDR2 FQNEAQ (reference sequence). Trimming removed 4 bases at V and 3 bases at J, with 10 bases between. CDR3 in amino acids: CASSSDMGGNTIYF. CDR3 DNA: TGTGCCAGCAGCTCGGACATGGGTGGAAACACCATATATTTT.

In the case of this clonotype: Being one base from a much bigger clone, this may be a read error. V gene TRBV7-3 combines with J gene TRBJ2-2; unclear D gene. The CDR3 spans 14 residues. CDR1 is SGHTA and CDR2 is FQGTGA in the germline V gene. The CDR3 sequence: CANSPLGVGGELFF. CDR3 DNA: TGTGCCAACAGCCCCCTAGGAGTCGGCGGGGAGCTGTTTTTT. The whole variable domain, remainder taken from reference TRBV7-3 and TRBJ2-2, is GAGVSQTPSNKVTEKGKYVELRCDPISGHTALYWYRQSLGQGPEFLIYFQGTGAADDSGLPNDRFFAVRPEGSVSTLKIQRTERGDSAVYLCANSPLGVGGELFFGEGSRLTVL.

V and J are TRBV7-2 and TRBJ2-3, with D hard to call. The germline V gene encodes CDR1 SGHTA and CDR2 FQGNSA. The CDR3 covers 13 residues. Trimming took 10 bases from V and 0 from J, leaving 11 bases between them. The CDR3: CANILGSTDTQYF. CDR3 coding DNA: TGTGCCAACATCCTCGGGAGCACAGATACGCAGTATTTT.

In its sample, this clonotype was seen many times. This chain joins TRBV5-1 and TRBJ1-1; perhaps TRBD1 as D (6 bases). The length of the CDR3 is 16 residues. Germline values: CDR1 SGHRS, CDR2 YFSETQ. V lost 0 bases and J 5 bases, leaving 17 bases between the germline ends. CDR3 in amino acids: CASSLVPVVGATEAFF. In DNA, the CDR3 is TGCGCCAGCAGCTTGGTCCCCGTCGTGGGGGCTACTGAAGCTTTCTTT.

This clonotype was seen ten or more times. Here the CDR3 DNA reads TGCGCCAGCATGGCACGGACAGGTCTTCCCTACGAGCAGTACTTC. This encodes CASMARTGLPYEQYF. The chain employs TRBV4-1 and TRBJ2-7; 7 nucleotides match TRBD1. CDR3 length: 15 amino acids. Germline V lookup: CDR1 MGHRA, CDR2 YSYEKL. J was trimmed by 2 bases and V by 7 bases; bases with no gene match: 11.

This clonotype was counted at least ten times. V usage is TRBV10-3 and J usage is TRBJ2-3; unclear D gene. The V end was cut by 6 bases, the J end by 4 bases, with 11 bases between. The CDR3 has 13 amino acids. Germline CDR1 ENHRY, CDR2 SYGVKD. The CDR3 region is CAISQELADTQYF. The CDR3 nucleotides are TGTGCCATCAGCCAGGAATTGGCAGATACGCAGTATTTT.

Only a few counts were recorded for this clonotype. This chain joins TRBV9 and TRBJ2-1, with 10 bases aligning to TRBD2. Germline trimming cut 1 base from V and 9 bases from J; bases unmatched to any gene: 13. Germline CDR1 is SGDLS and CDR2 is YYNGEE. The CDR3 has 17 amino acids. CDR3 protein: CASSVRASGGGSPEQFF. Here the CDR3 DNA reads TGTGCCAGCAGCGTAAGGGCTAGCGGGGGTGGTTCCCCTGAGCAGTTCTTC.

This clonotype was recorded many times. The chain recombines TRBV4-3 with TRBJ1-6, with TRBD1 as a possible D gene (5 bases). Germline loops: CDR1 LGHNA, CDR2 YSLEER. This CDR3 has 16 amino acids. Deletions cut 4 bases from V and 5 bases from J, with 15 bases between. CDR3 region: CASSPEPGLDNSPLHF. CDR3 nucleotides: TGCGCCAGCAGCCCTGAGCCGGGACTGGATAATTCACCCCTCCACTTT.

This rearrangement joins TRBV6-2 or TRBV6-3 to TRBJ2-2, with a tentative D call TRBD1 (6 bases). The CDR3 consists of 18 residues. Looked up from germline, CDR1 is MNHEY and CDR2 is SVGEGT. V was trimmed by 6 bases and J by 3 bases, leaving 23 bases between them. CDR3 loop: CASRMTPWGLVDTGELFF. CDR3 bases: TGTGCCAGCAGGATGACCCCCTGGGGGCTCGTTGACACCGGGGAGCTGTTTTTT.

This clonotype has at least ten counts. The V gene is TRBV20-1, the J gene TRBJ2-7, with D uncertain. V lost 4 bases, J lost 6 bases, and 13 bases lay in between. CDR1 and CDR2 (germline): DFQATT, SNEGSKA (reference sequence). CDR3 length: 12 residues. The CDR3 loop reads CSAKLYSSEQYF. CDR3 coding DNA: TGCAGTGCTAAACTATACTCAAGCGAGCAGTACTTC.

This clonotype was recorded at least ten times. This chain uses TRBV7-9 with TRBJ1-6; TRBD1 is a possible D gene (6 bases). The CDR3 consists of 19 residues. V was trimmed by 5 bases and J by 4 bases, leaving 24 bases between them. Germline-derived CDR1 and CDR2 are SEHNR and FQNEAQ (reference sequence). The DNA for the CDR3 is TGTGCCAGCAGCCCCCTGGGACACTCGTCGGGGGGTTATAATTCACCCCTCCACTTT. Protein sequence: CASSPLGHSSGGYNSPLHF.

This clonotype was picked up many times. The CDR3 reads CASSLADGVTYEQYF. CDR3 sequence (DNA): TGCGCCAGCAGCTTGGCGGACGGCGTTACCTACGAGCAGTACTTC. This chain uses TRBV5-1 with TRBJ2-7; no clear D gene. The CDR3 is made up of 15 amino acids. The V gene lost 0 bases and the J gene lost 2 bases, with 12 bases spanning the gap. CDR1 and CDR2 from the germline V gene are SGHRS and YFSETQ.